This entry lists 31 T cell receptor beta chains sequenced from one sample in a study of cytomegalovirus exposure and HLA in healthy donors. The PCR made use of 60 Vbeta and 13 Jbeta primers. Assay: immunoSEQ multiplex PCR; the TCRdb copy retains only in-frame clones and omits some. This sample contains 70,000 or so clones. The sample was PBMCs. The receptor set was obtained from a man aged 40-49 years in good health and CMV-seronegative.

The CDR3 nucleotides read TGTGCCAGCACCGGGACAGGTTCCCCTCGGGGAGCTGGCTACACCTTC. Its protein product is CASTGTGSPRGAGYTF. This chain joins TRBV2 and TRBJ1-2, with TRBD1 identical over 8 bases. The J segment lost 7 bases and the V segment lost 7 bases, leaving 17 bases of the junction unmatched. The germline V gene encodes CDR1 SNHLY and CDR2 FYNNEI. The CDR3 is 16 amino acids.

The chain combines TRBV6-1 with TRBJ2-1; no clear D gene. Germline V lookup: CDR1 MNHNS, CDR2 SASEGT. Trimming stripped 4 bases from V and 0 bases from J, with 7 bases between. The CDR3 has 14 amino acids. DNA of the CDR3: TGTGCCAGCAGTGGCGATGTCTCCTACAATGAGCAGTTCTTC. Protein sequence: CASSGDVSYNEQFF.

The chain is built from TRBV6-6 and TRBJ2-1; 12 nucleotides align to TRBD2. Germline lookup yields CDR1 MNHNY and CDR2 SVGAGI (reference sequence). This CDR3 has 15 amino acids. Trimming took 0 bases from V and 8 from J; bases not matched to a gene: 2. The CDR3 DNA reads as TGTGCCAGCAGTTACTCTGGGACTAGCGGGTATGAGCAGTTCTTC. It translates to CASSYSGTSGYEQFF.

V and J are TRBV4-3 and TRBJ2-3; 8 nucleotides align to TRBD2. CDR3 length equals 18 residues. The V gene end was trimmed by 0 bases and the J gene end by 3 bases; junction bases not matched to a gene: 11. CDR1 is LGHNA and CDR2 is YSLEER in the germline V gene. CDR3 loop: CASSQDLVRGGRTDTQYF. In DNA, the CDR3 is TGCGCCAGCAGCCAAGACCTGGTCCGGGGGGGTAGGACAGATACGCAGTATTTT.

The chain uses TRBV4-3 and TRBJ2-3, with D maybe TRBD1 (5 bases). Looked up from germline, CDR1 is LGHNA and CDR2 is YSLEER. The V end was cut by 0 bases, the J end by 2 bases, with 15 bases between. This CDR3 contains 17 residues. CDR3 residues: CASSQDSAGSFTDTQYF. The CDR3 DNA follows: TGCGCCAGCAGCCAAGATTCAGCAGGGTCTTTCACAGATACGCAGTATTTT.

V usage is TRBV15 and J usage is TRBJ2-1; D is possibly TRBD1 (5 bases). Trimming pared 3 bases from V and 3 bases from J, leaving 9 bases between. CDR1 is LNHNV and CDR2 is YYDKDF in the germline V gene (reference sequence). The length of the CDR3 is 14 residues. The DNA of the CDR3 is TGTGCCACCAGCAGGCGCAGGGACTACAATGAGCAGTTCTTC. Amino acids: CATSRRRDYNEQFF.

The rearrangement uses TRBV5-1 and TRBJ1-2, with D possibly TRBD1 on 6 matching bases. CDR3 length equals 13 residues. V was cut by 0 bases and J by 14 bases, with 17 bases left in between. Germline V gene sequence: CDR1 SGHRS, CDR2 YFSETQ. The chain's CDR3 is CASSLGQVEQGTF. The CDR3 bases are TGCGCCAGCAGCTTGGGACAGGTGGAGCAAGGGACCTTC.

The J gene is TRBJ2-1, the V gene TRBV7-9; 11 bases are a match to TRBD2. CDR1 and CDR2 (germline): SEHNR, FQNEAQ (reference sequence). CDR3 length: 14 amino acids. V gave up 4 bases and J gave up 7 bases; unmatched junction bases: 3. In DNA form, the CDR3 reads TGTGCCAGCAGCTGGGGACTAGCGGAGAATGAGCAGTTCTTC. This gives the protein CASSWGLAENEQFF.

The chain uses TRBV15 and TRBJ2-7; D might be TRBD2 (5 bases). CDR1 is LNHNV and CDR2 is YYDKDF in the germline V gene (reference sequence). V shed 0 bases and J shed 5 bases, with 8 bases lying between them. The CDR3 is 13 amino acids. The CDR3 sequence: CATSRDGADEQYF. In DNA form, the CDR3 reads TGTGCCACCAGCAGAGATGGAGCGGACGAGCAGTACTTC.

This chain uses TRBV7-2 with TRBJ1-2, with D maybe TRBD1 (6 bases). The V gene's germline CDR1 is SGHTA and CDR2 FQGNSA. Deletions cut 3 bases from V and 3 bases from J, with 14 bases between. The length of the CDR3 is 15 residues. This CDR3 reads CASSFGQPDHYGYTF. The CDR3 coding sequence is TGTGCCAGCAGCTTCGGACAGCCGGATCACTATGGCTACACCTTC. Looking up the rest from reference TRBV7-2 and TRBJ1-2 gives the full variable domain: GAGVSQSPSNKVTEKGKDVELRCDPISGHTALYWYRQSLGQGLEFLIYFQGNSAPDKSGLPSDRFSAERTGGSVSTLTIQRTQQEDSAVYLCASSFGQPDHYGYTFGSGTRLTVV.

In the case of this clone: Sequence at one end of the junction differs from germline and may be a read error. J is TRBJ2-2 and V is TRBV7-2, with D possibly TRBD2 on 5 matching bases. Germline V gives CDR1 SGHTA, CDR2 FQGNSA. The length of the CDR3 is 14 residues. DNA of the CDR3: TGTGCCAGCAGCCCCGGACTGAACATCGGGGAGCTGTTTTTT. This sequence encodes CASSPGLNIGELFF.

The chain is built from TRBV10-1 and TRBJ2-1, with TRBD2 identical over 8 bases. Trimming removed 4 bases from V and 8 bases from J; junction bases left unmatched: 4. Germline values: CDR1 WNHNN, CDR2 SYGVQD (reference sequence). The CDR3 is made up of 13 amino acids. The CDR3 nucleotides read TGCGCCAGCAGTGTGTGGCGGGGGGATGAGCAGTTCTTC. This sequence encodes CASSVWRGDEQFF.

The chain has TRBV5-1 and TRBJ2-5, with 7 bases fitting TRBD2. The germline V gene has CDR1 SGHRS and CDR2 YFSETQ. The CDR3 covers 14 residues. The J segment lost 3 bases and the V segment lost 4 bases, leaving 6 bases of the junction unmatched. CDR3 in DNA: TGCGCCAGCAGCCCCGGGGGGACTGAAGAGACCCAGTACTTC. This encodes CASSPGGTEETQYF.

This rearrangement joins TRBV5-4 to TRBJ2-6, with a tentative D call TRBD1 (6 bases). The germline gives CDR1 SGHNT, CDR2 YYREEE (reference sequence). V lost 4 bases and J 3 bases, leaving 11 bases between the germline ends. This CDR3 has 15 amino acids. DNA for the CDR3: TGTGCCAGCAGCCCTACAGGGAATGGGGCCAACGTCCTGACTTTC. Residues: CASSPTGNGANVLTF.

CDR3 sequence (DNA): TGTGCCTGGAAGCGGGACTCCCGAGGGGAAGCTTTCTTT. It encodes CAWKRDSRGEAFF. The genes are TRBV30 and TRBJ1-1, with D tentatively TRBD1 (5 bases). Germline values: CDR1 GTSNPN, CDR2 SVGIG (reference sequence). The CDR3 is 13 residues long. V was cut by 4 bases and J by 8 bases, with 17 bases left in between.

The J gene is TRBJ2-3, the V gene TRBV28, with D possibly TRBD2 on 6 matching bases. This CDR3 comprises 17 residues. Germline assignment: CDR1 MDHEN and CDR2 SYDVKM. Trimming removed 3 bases at V and 5 bases at J, with 21 bases between. The CDR3 region has the DNA TGTGCCAGCAGTTTCCCCACGGGACTTACAAAAGGAGATACGCAGTATTTT. This codes for CASSFPTGLTKGDTQYF. Supplemented by reference TRBV28 and TRBJ2-3, the full variable domain reads DVKVTQSSRYLVKRTGEKVFLECVQDMDHENMFWYRQDPGLGLRLIYFSYDVKMKEKGDIPEGYSVSREKKERFSLILESASTNQTSMYLCASSFPTGLTKGDTQYFGPGTRLTVL.

The rearrangement uses TRBV28 and TRBJ2-4; 8 positions match TRBD2. This CDR3 has 15 amino acids. Germline CDR1 MDHEN, CDR2 SYDVKM. Trimming took 4 bases from V and 9 from J; bases not matched to a gene: 11. In nucleotides, the CDR3 is TGTGCCAGCAGTTCCCCGGGACTAGAGGCAGGCATTCAGTACTTC. Residues: CASSSPGLEAGIQYF.

The genes are TRBV6-4 and TRBJ2-3; D is perhaps TRBD2 (6 bases). Germline CDR1 MRHNA, CDR2 SNTAGT. The V gene lost 9 bases and the J gene lost 1 base, with 14 bases spanning the gap. CDR3 length: 14 residues. DNA of the CDR3: TGTGCCAGACCCGGGGGATACGGCACAGATACGCAGTATTTT. It codes for CARPGGYGTDTQYF.

This rearrangement joins TRBV5-6 to TRBJ1-1; D is uncertain. The V gene lost 3 bases and the J gene lost 1 base, with 7 bases spanning the gap. Germline loops: CDR1 SGHDT, CDR2 YYEEEE. The CDR3 sequence is 13 residues long. The chain's CDR3 is CASSSDKNTEAFF. DNA of the CDR3: TGTGCCAGCAGCTCCGACAAGAACACTGAAGCTTTCTTT.

The chain joins TRBV11-2 to TRBJ2-3; the D gene is possibly TRBD2 (6 bases). CDR3 length equals 16 residues. The germline CDR1 and CDR2 sequences are SGHAT and FQNNGV. V lost 1 base and J 0 bases, leaving 11 bases between the germline ends. CDR3 loop: CASSLVVGTSTDTQYF. DNA of the CDR3: TGTGCCAGCAGCTTAGTTGTGGGGACTAGCACAGATACGCAGTATTTT.

The chain combines TRBV5-5 with TRBJ1-2; TRBD1 aligns across 9 bases. CDR3 length: 14 residues. The junction had 11 bases not matched to a gene; V was cut back by 6 bases and J by 8 bases. Germline loops: CDR1 SGHKS, CDR2 YYEKEE (reference sequence). CDR3 nucleotide sequence: TGTGCCAGCATCAATGCTGGACAGGGGCAGGGCTACACCTTC. The encoded protein is CASINAGQGQGYTF. Full variable domain (rest looked up from reference TRBV5-5 and TRBJ1-2): DAGVTQSPTHLIKTRGQQVTLRCSPISGHKSVSWYQQVLGQGPQFIFQYYEKEERGRGNFPDRFSARQFPNYSSELNVNALLLGDSALYLCASINAGQGQGYTFGSGTRLTVV.

The CDR3 spells CASNSAKGQRNTGELFF. CDR3 bases: TGTGCCAGCAACTCCGCGAAGGGACAGAGGAACACCGGGGAGCTGTTTTTT. This chain connects TRBV7-2 to TRBJ2-2; 7 nucleotides match TRBD1. CDR1 is SGHTA, CDR2 FQGNSA, per germline. V lost 7 bases to trimming and J lost 1 base; unmatched junction nucleotides: 12. This CDR3 region has 17 residues.

The rearrangement uses TRBV30 and TRBJ2-1; tentatively, D is TRBD2 (6 bases). Germline CDR1 reads GTSNPN; CDR2 reads SVGIG (reference sequence). V was pared by 8 bases and J by 14 bases, with 22 bases between. This CDR3 is 12 amino acids long. CDR3 sequence: CAQNGGAASKFF. The CDR3 bases are TGTGCCCAAAACGGAGGGGCAGCGAGTAAGTTCTTC.

The DNA of the CDR3 is TGTGCCAGTATTCCGGGACTAGCGGGCTCCTACGAGCAGTACTTC. Protein product: CASIPGLAGSYEQYF. This chain joins TRBV2 and TRBJ2-7; 12 bases fit TRBD2. V was pared by 9 bases and J by 0 bases, with 6 bases of the junction left unmatched. The germline V gene encodes CDR1 SNHLY and CDR2 FYNNEI. CDR3 length equals 15 residues.

The V call is TRBV4-1, the J call TRBJ2-2; the match to TRBD2 covers 13 bases. CDR1 and CDR2 from the germline V gene are MGHRA and YSYEKL. This CDR3 contains 16 residues. J was trimmed by 8 bases and V by 4 bases; bases with no gene match: 7. The CDR3, as DNA: TGCGCCAGCAGCCCCGGGACTAGCGGGATTCGGGGGGAGCTGTTTTTT. Translation gives CASSPGTSGIRGELFF.

The chain combines TRBV30 with TRBJ1-3, with D hard to call. CDR1 is GTSNPN and CDR2 is SVGIG in the germline V gene (reference sequence). This CDR3 is built from 14 residues. Trimming took off 4 bases at V and 0 bases at J, with 10 bases between the two ends. CDR3 amino acids: CAWTQLSSGNTIYF. CDR3 DNA: TGTGCCTGGACTCAATTGAGCTCTGGAAACACCATATATTTT.

J is TRBJ1-5 and V is TRBV7-9, with a tentative D call TRBD1 (6 bases). The CDR3 sequence is 16 residues long. The V gene's germline CDR1 is SEHNR and CDR2 FQNEAQ (reference sequence). Trimming shortened V by 3 bases and J by 4 bases, and 16 bases separated the two germline ends. CDR3 nucleotides: TGTGCCAGCAGCTTTTCTCTGGGGGCGAATAATCAGCCCCAGCATTTT. Protein sequence: CASSFSLGANNQPQHF.

This rearrangement joins TRBV7-9 to TRBJ1-1; D might be TRBD1 (6 bases). The CDR3 is made up of 13 amino acids. V dropped 4 bases and J dropped 5 bases, with 11 bases sitting between them. CDR1 and CDR2 (germline): SEHNR, FQNEAQ (reference sequence). The CDR3 protein is CASSWGRNTEAFF. DNA of the CDR3: TGTGCCAGCAGCTGGGGGCGCAATACTGAAGCTTTCTTT.

V and J are TRBV6-5 and TRBJ1-2; 7 bases are a match to TRBD1. Germline loops: CDR1 MNHEY, CDR2 SVGAGI. V lost 5 bases, J lost 8 bases, and 11 bases stayed unmatched. The CDR3 is 14 residues long. The CDR3 region is CASSLTEGARGYTF. CDR3 in DNA: TGTGCCAGCAGTCTAACCGAGGGGGCTCGGGGCTACACCTTC.

The chain couples TRBV6-1 to TRBJ2-5; D uncertain. Trimming shortened V by 3 bases and J by 7 bases, and 12 bases separated the two germline ends. The CDR3 spans 13 residues. The germline CDR1 and CDR2 sequences are MNHNS and SASEGT. CDR3 nucleotide sequence: TGTGCCAGCAGTGATCGTCCGTCGTCGACCCAGTACTTC. It translates to CASSDRPSSTQYF.

CDR3 DNA sequence: TGTGCCAGCAGTCGGACAGGGGGCGCAGATACGCAGTATTTT. Its translation is CASSRTGGADTQYF. The chain links TRBV28 to TRBJ2-3, with TRBD1 matching 11 bases. The CDR3 extends over 14 amino acids. Germline trimming cut 5 bases from V and 4 bases from J; bases unmatched to any gene: 2. CDR1 is MDHEN and CDR2 is SYDVKM in the germline V gene.